These 9 T cell receptor beta chains were all obtained from the same sample, sequenced in a study of blood T cell repertoires in COVID-19 (dated by TCRdb to about 2020). Receptor amplification or capture employed the immunoSEQ multiplex PCR assay. TCRdb re-hosts the immuneACCESS table, in-frame sequences only. Its copies lack some clones; in the studies checked, an unresolved V gene accounts for under half of them, and the cause for the rest is not known. Here the sample has approximately 200,000 clones; approximately 86% occur a single time. The leading ten clones occupy 2.5% to 3.5% of the sample. The sequencing sample was made of peripheral blood. All receptors derive from a woman aged 30 to 39 with active or convalescent COVID-19.

This rearrangement joins TRBV6-5 to TRBJ2-7; TRBD1 might be the D (5 bases). V was clipped by 7 bases and J by 4 bases, with 11 bases between them. There are 12 residues in the CDR3. Germline V gives CDR1 MNHEY, CDR2 SVGAGI. DNA for the CDR3: TGTGCCAGCACAGGGAATCGGTACGAGCAGTACTTC. Protein sequence: CASTGNRYEQYF.

This rearrangement joins TRBV18 to TRBJ2-2; D may be TRBD1 (5 bases). V lost 3 bases, J lost 1 base, and 15 bases lay in between. The CDR3 spans 17 residues. CDR1 and CDR2 from the germline V gene are KGHSH and LQKENI. The CDR3 DNA reads as TGTGCCAGCTCACCGGGCCAGGGCGCAGGGAACACCGGGGAGCTGTTTTTT. Residues: CASSPGQGAGNTGELFF.

The V and J genes are TRBV6-5 and TRBJ1-2; 11 positions agree with TRBD1. The CDR3 runs to 15 residues. Per germline, CDR1 MNHEY and CDR2 SVGAGI. Trimming at V came to 2 bases and at J to 8 bases, leaving 7 bases not matched to a gene. CDR3 sequence (DNA): TGTGCCAGCAGTTACCCCGGGACAGGGGGGTTGGGCTACACCTTC. Translating gives CASSYPGTGGLGYTF.

This clone showed up just once. The V gene is TRBV5-8, the J gene TRBJ1-1, with D uncertain. The ends were cut back, 4 bases at V and 5 bases at J, with 9 bases in the middle. CDR1 and CDR2 from the germline V gene are SGHTS and YDEGEE. This CDR3 comprises 12 residues. CDR3 residues: CASSAGRTEAFF. Here the CDR3 DNA reads TGTGCCAGCAGCGCGGGGAGGACTGAAGCTTTCTTT.

V and J are TRBV27 and TRBJ2-7; TRBD1 might be the D (5 bases). The CDR3 covers 13 residues. Germline lookup yields CDR1 MNHEY and CDR2 SMNVEV (reference sequence). V was cut by 5 bases and J by 2 bases, with 10 bases left in between. This CDR3 is CASSLTGAYEQYF. The CDR3 region has the DNA TGTGCCAGCAGTCTAACAGGAGCCTACGAGCAGTACTTC.

This chain connects TRBV9 to TRBJ2-5, with unresolved D. This CDR3 comprises 13 residues. Looked up from germline, CDR1 is SGDLS and CDR2 is YYNGEE. Trimming stripped 0 bases from V and 2 bases from J, with 5 bases between. CDR3 bases: TGTGCCAGCAGCGTAGCCCCACAAGAGACCCAGTACTTC. It encodes CASSVAPQETQYF.

This clone was recorded once. The chain has TRBV27 and TRBJ1-1; D gene ambiguous. This CDR3 contains 16 residues. CDR1 MNHEY and CDR2 SMNVEV come from the germline V gene (reference sequence). V shed 5 bases and J shed 3 bases, with 19 bases lying between them. CDR3 nucleotide sequence: TGTGCCAGCAGTACCCTTGGAGCCTTAATGGACACTGAAGCTTTCTTT. Its protein product is CASSTLGALMDTEAFF.

The V and J genes are TRBV13 and TRBJ1-1, with D possibly TRBD1 on 6 matching bases. This CDR3 spans 18 amino acids. Per germline, CDR1 PRHDT and CDR2 FYEKMQ (reference sequence). V was shortened by 2 bases and J by 3 bases, with 22 bases between the two germline ends. CDR3 residues: CASSLRGKTGFGDTEAFF. In DNA, the CDR3 is TGTGCCAGCAGCTTACGAGGAAAGACAGGTTTCGGTGACACTGAAGCTTTCTTT.

The chain links TRBV6-1 to TRBJ1-5; D is ambiguous. Trimming shortened V by 3 bases and J by 0 bases, and 6 bases separated the two germline ends. The CDR3 is 14 residues long. CDR1 MNHNS and CDR2 SASEGT come from the germline V gene. The CDR3 DNA reads as TGTGCCAGCAGTGATATTTATAGCAATCAGCCCCAGCATTTT. Translating it yields CASSDIYSNQPQHF.